This TCR beta chain is drawn from a study of Ad26.COV2.S vaccination and SARS-CoV-2 variants. Treatment here: approximately 18 received Ad26.COV2.S at low or high dose, single or two shots; about five received placebo; per-sample allocation not given. Material that was analyzed had been drawn on day 63 after the first vaccine or placebo injection. The shot given was an Ad26 vector that makes Wuhan-strain SARS-CoV-2 spike. Regarding this clone: Its antigen is not identified.

The table came from immunoSEQ multiplex PCR; TCRdb's copy has only in-frame clones and leaves some out. Among roughly 510,000 clones listed, around nine tenths were seen once. The germline V gene encodes CDR1 GTSNPN and CDR2 SVGIG (reference sequence). The CDR3 sequence is 13 residues long. Trimming removed 0 bases from V and 3 bases from J, with 6 bases in between. Study-wide findings and caveats: Placebo and vaccine recipients had non-spike TCR breadth that was similar.

The J gene is TRBJ1-3, the V gene TRBV30, with D unresolved. The sample here was peripheral blood, taken in a trial of Ad26.COV2.S vaccine versus placebo. This TCR was sampled from a person between 18 and 59 years old who received the Ad26.COV2.S COVID-19 vaccine or a placebo. CDR3 sequence reads: CAWSVQRGNTIYF. The CDR3, as DNA: TGTGCCTGGAGTGTACAGCGTGGAAACACCATATATTTT.